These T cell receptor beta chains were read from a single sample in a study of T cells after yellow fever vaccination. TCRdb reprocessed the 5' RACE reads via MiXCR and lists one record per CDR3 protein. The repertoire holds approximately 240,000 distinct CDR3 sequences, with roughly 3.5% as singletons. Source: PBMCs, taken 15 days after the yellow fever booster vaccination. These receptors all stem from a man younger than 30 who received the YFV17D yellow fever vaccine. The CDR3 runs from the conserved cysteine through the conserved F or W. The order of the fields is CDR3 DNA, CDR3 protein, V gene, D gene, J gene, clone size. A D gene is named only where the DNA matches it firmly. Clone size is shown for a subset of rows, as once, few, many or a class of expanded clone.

TGTGCCAGCAGCTCCGGACAGGGGTCATACTATCAGCCCCAGCATTTT,CASSSGQGSYYQPQHF,TRBV7-9,TRBD1,TRBJ1-5,many
TGTGCCAGCAGTATTAGCGGGGGGACAGATACGCAGTATTTT,CASSISGGTDTQYF,TRBV28,TRBD2,TRBJ2-3,many
TGCAGTGCTGTCCCGGGACAGCCGTCCGGGAAGCAGTACTTC,CSAVPGQPSGKQYF,TRBV20-1,TRBD1,TRBJ2-7,NA
TGTGCCAGCAGCCCCCTTACGGGGCCGAAAAATTCACCCCTCCACTTT,CASSPLTGPKNSPLHF,TRBV11-2,NA,TRBJ1-6,many
TGTGCCAGCAGTCCCTGGGAAGGGGAGGTTGAAGCTTTCTTT,CASSPWEGEVEAFF,TRBV12-3/TRBV12-4,NA,TRBJ1-1,many
TGTGCCAGCAGTTACTCGAGACCCTACGAGCAGTACTTC,CASSYSRPYEQYF,TRBV6-2/TRBV6-3,NA,TRBJ2-7,few
TGCGCCAGCAGCGGGGGACAGTGGAATGAAAAACTGTTTTTT,CASSGGQWNEKLFF,TRBV5-1,TRBD1,TRBJ1-4,many
TGTGCCAGCAGCCCCGGGACTAGCGGGGACAATGAGCAGTTCTTC,CASSPGTSGDNEQFF,TRBV4-2,TRBD2,TRBJ2-1,many
TGTGCCAGCAGCGTAGGGCGGGGTCTTCGCACTGAAGCTTTCTTT,CASSVGRGLRTEAFF,TRBV9,NA,TRBJ1-1,many
TGTGCCAGCAGCTTAGGGGCCAGGGGCACCGGGGAGCTGTTTTTT,CASSLGARGTGELFF,TRBV7-2,NA,TRBJ2-2,many
TGTGCCAGCAGCCAAGGACTAGCGGGGGTTCCCTACGAGCAGTACTTC,CASSQGLAGVPYEQYF,TRBV3-1,TRBD2,TRBJ2-7,few
TGTGCCAGCAGTTTTAGTTTCGGGACAGGCACAGATACGCAGTATTTT,CASSFSFGTGTDTQYF,TRBV27,TRBD1,TRBJ2-3,NA
TGTGCCAGTAGCAGGACAGGGCTACCTGAAGCTTTCTTT,CASSRTGLPEAFF,TRBV19,TRBD1,TRBJ1-1,many
TGCAGCGTCAACCCGGACAGCGCCAACTATGGCTACACCTTC,CSVNPDSANYGYTF,TRBV29-1,NA,TRBJ1-2,many
TGCAGTGCTAGAAAGGTAGCGGGGGAGAACTCCTACAATGAGCAGTTCTTC,CSARKVAGENSYNEQFF,TRBV20-1,TRBD2,TRBJ2-1,many
TGCAGTGCTACCCGACAGGGCACTGAAGCTTTCTTT,CSATRQGTEAFF,TRBV20-1,TRBD1,TRBJ1-1,many
TGCGCCAGCAGCCAACATCAAGGCGGGGAGCTGTTTTTT,CASSQHQGGELFF,TRBV4-3,NA,TRBJ2-2,many
TGTGCCAGCAGTTTAGTGGCTTACAATGAGCAGTTCTTC,CASSLVAYNEQFF,TRBV12-3/TRBV12-4,NA,TRBJ2-1,many
TGTGCCAGTAGTATCTCATACGGACTAGCCGAGATAATGCTCTTC,CASSISYGLAEIMLF,TRBV19,TRBD2,TRBJ2-4,many
TGTGCCAGCAGCCAAGTCGGTCGCACAGATACGCAGTATTTT,CASSQVGRTDTQYF,TRBV14,NA,TRBJ2-3,NA
TGTGCCAGCTCACCACCGAGGACAGCCTATGGCTACACCTTC,CASSPPRTAYGYTF,TRBV18,NA,TRBJ1-2,many
TGTGCCAGCAGCCAAGAAGCCGGAAGGGTTGGGAACGAGCAGTACTTC,CASSQEAGRVGNEQYF,TRBV4-2,NA,TRBJ2-7,many
TGTGCCAGCAGCCATGTCAGGAACACTGAAGCTTTCTTT,CASSHVRNTEAFF,TRBV14,NA,TRBJ1-1,many
TGCGCCAGCAGCCAAGAGGGTCTCAACAATGAGCAGTTCTTC,CASSQEGLNNEQFF,TRBV4-1,NA,TRBJ2-1,many
TGTGCCACAAGTACGGCAGCCAAGGCAGATACGCAGTATTTT,CATSTAAKADTQYF,TRBV24-1,NA,TRBJ2-3,many
TGTGCCAGCAGTTCACCGACTAGCGAACCAGATACGCAGTATTTT,CASSSPTSEPDTQYF,TRBV27,TRBD2,TRBJ2-3,many
TGTGCCAGCAGCCTTAGCGACAGGCCACTAAACTATGGCTACACCTTC,CASSLSDRPLNYGYTF,TRBV7-9,NA,TRBJ1-2,many
TGCAGTGCAGGGACGGGGGGAGCAGCCAAAAACATTCAGTACTTC,CSAGTGGAAKNIQYF,TRBV20-1,TRBD2,TRBJ2-4,many
TGCAGCGTAAGGAGACCTTCCCAAGAGACCCAGTACTTC,CSVRRPSQETQYF,TRBV29-1,NA,TRBJ2-5,many
TGTGCCAGCAGCCCAGACAGGGCTGGACAGCCCCAGCATTTT,CASSPDRAGQPQHF,TRBV6-5,TRBD1,TRBJ1-5,NA